Shown below are 20 T cell receptor beta chains from a single sample sequenced in a study of sequential checkpoint blockade in melanoma (dated by TCRdb to about 2019). Libraries came from the immunoSEQ multiplex PCR assay. TCRdb took this table from immuneACCESS and kept in-frame rearrangements with V and J called. Such tables lack part of the clones; where checked against another copy, unresolved V genes explain under half of the gap, and the rest is unexplained. Recorded for this sample are under 15,000 clones; around 85% of them occurred a single time. The ten most abundant clones make up less than 60% of the sample. The meaning of the sample's treatment or condition label: randomized to nivolumab then ipilimumab (arm A) or the reverse (arm B). The source material was CD8+ T cells sorted from blood (inferred from file names), sampled from a patient given nivolumab and ipilimumab in sequence. Source of these receptors: a human donor with melanoma.

The CDR3 protein is CASSHGQGGTLHF. The CDR3 nucleotides are TGTGCCAGCAGTCACGGACAGGGTGGTACCCTCCACTTT. The V and J genes are TRBV6-5 and TRBJ1-6; 8 bases map to TRBD1. This CDR3 has 13 residues. Trimming removed 5 bases from V and 14 bases from J; junction bases left unmatched: 8. Germline V gene lookup returns CDR1 MNHEY and CDR2 SVGAGI.

This rearrangement joins TRBV29-1 to TRBJ2-1; 11 bases map to TRBD2. The CDR3 has 15 amino acids. After removal of 7 bases from V and 0 bases from J, the junction contained 5 bases not matched to a gene. CDR1 and CDR2 from the germline V gene are SQVTM and ANQGSEA. The CDR3 DNA is TGCAGCGGTAGCGGGGGGGCCAGCTCCTACAATGAGCAGTTCTTC. This gives the protein CSGSGGASSYNEQFF.

The chain joins TRBV18 to TRBJ2-7; 7 positions agree with TRBD1. Germline V gene data show CDR1 as KGHSH and CDR2 as LQKENI. The CDR3 is 15 residues long. The junction had 14 bases not matched to a gene; V was cut back by 5 bases and J by 7 bases. Here the CDR3 DNA reads TGTGCCAGCTCATCCCGGGACAGAGTACCCATGGAGCAGTACTTC. The encoded protein is CASSSRDRVPMEQYF.

The gene calls are TRBV7-9 and TRBJ1-2; possibly TRBD1 for D (5 bases). Trimming cost V 1 base and J 5 bases, with 14 bases left between them. CDR1 SEHNR and CDR2 FQNEAQ come from the germline V gene (reference sequence). The CDR3 totals 15 residues. As DNA, the CDR3 is TGTGCCAGCAGCTTAGTACCCACGGGGGGGTATGGCTACACCTTC. Encoded protein: CASSLVPTGGYGYTF.

The table lists this clone with a count of one. This chain links TRBV7-9 with TRBJ2-3, with TRBD2 matching over 14 bases. V shed 5 bases and J 1 base; nucleotides not matched to a gene: 5. The length of the CDR3 is 17 residues. CDR1 is SEHNR, CDR2 FQNEAQ, per germline (reference sequence). Here the CDR3 DNA reads TGTGCCAGCAGCACTGGGACTAGCGGGGGCCGCACAGATACGCAGTATTTT. Translation gives CASSTGTSGGRTDTQYF.

The J gene is TRBJ2-7, the V gene TRBV5-8; TRBD2 aligns across 11 bases. This CDR3 is built from 14 residues. CDR1 and CDR2 from the germline V gene are SGHTS and YDEGEE. The trim removed 4 bases at V and 4 bases at J, leaving 4 bases unmatched. Here the CDR3 DNA reads TGTGCCAGCAGCCCCCTAGCGGGGGGTTACGAGCAGTACTTC. Its protein product is CASSPLAGGYEQYF.

This chain connects TRBV7-8 to TRBJ2-1, with D possibly being TRBD2 (5 bases). The CDR3 extends over 14 amino acids. From germline, CDR1 is SGHVS and CDR2 FQNEAQ. Trimming cost V 2 bases and J 6 bases, with 11 bases left between them. The CDR3 region has the DNA TGTGCCAGCAGCTTAAAAGGACTTCTCAATGAGCAGTTCTTC. Translation: CASSLKGLLNEQFF. The full variable domain, rest sourced from reference TRBV7-8 and TRBJ2-1, is GAGVSQSPRYKVAKRGQDVALRCDPISGHVSLFWYQQALGQGPEFLTYFQNEAQLDKSGLPSDRFFAERPEGSVSTLKIQRTQQEDSAVYLCASSLKGLLNEQFFGPGTRLTVL.

V and J are TRBV10-2 and TRBJ1-5, with D possibly being TRBD1 (5 bases). The CDR3 consists of 12 residues. The V gene lost 8 bases and the J gene lost 4 bases, with 9 bases spanning the gap. From germline, CDR1 is WSHSY and CDR2 SAAADI. The CDR3 protein is CASGEGNQPQHF. As DNA, the CDR3 is TGCGCCAGCGGGGAGGGGAATCAGCCCCAGCATTTT.

This clone appeared once. This chain connects TRBV4-2 to TRBJ2-7, with 10 bases lining up with TRBD2. J gave up 0 bases and V 1 base, and 3 bases lay outside the gene matches. The germline V gene encodes CDR1 LGHNA and CDR2 YNFKEQ. The CDR3 runs to 16 residues. CDR3 sequence (DNA): TGTGCCAGCAGCCAAGGCCCTAGCGGGAGCTCCTACGAGCAGTACTTC. This gives the protein CASSQGPSGSSYEQYF.

The genes are TRBV4-3 and TRBJ1-4; 7 nucleotides agree with TRBD1. The germline V gene has CDR1 LGHNA and CDR2 YSLEER. This CDR3 contains 13 residues. V was clipped by 6 bases and J by 5 bases; unmatched bases: 3. The CDR3 protein is CASRRQGNEKLFF. The CDR3 DNA is TGCGCCAGCAGAAGACAGGGAAATGAAAAACTGTTTTTT.

The chain recombines TRBV4-2 with TRBJ1-1, with TRBD1 as a possible D gene (5 bases). Germline V gene lookup returns CDR1 LGHNA and CDR2 YNFKEQ. Trimming cost V 1 base and J 1 base, with 10 bases left between them. This CDR3 spans 15 amino acids. Here the CDR3 reads CASSQGETENTEAFF. The CDR3 nucleotides are TGTGCCAGCAGCCAAGGAGAGACAGAGAACACTGAAGCTTTCTTT.

This clone was recorded only once. The chain employs TRBV7-8 and TRBJ1-5; weak D call: TRBD1 (6 bases). The CDR3 runs 15 residues. Germline CDR1 and CDR2: SGHVS and FQNEAQ. The V end lost 3 bases, the J end lost 6 bases, and 15 bases lay between the germline ends. CDR3 sequence reads: CASSFYRESFQPQHF. The CDR3 nucleotides are TGTGCCAGCAGCTTTTACAGGGAGTCTTTTCAGCCCCAGCATTTT.

This clone was recorded at least ten times. The rearrangement joins TRBV6-1 to TRBJ1-2, with TRBD1 identical over 9 bases. Germline lookup yields CDR1 MNHNS and CDR2 SASEGT. V gave up 3 bases and J gave up 3 bases; unmatched junction bases: 11. This CDR3 comprises 17 residues. CDR3 sequence: CASSDGTGQGSYYGYTF. In DNA form, the CDR3 reads TGTGCCAGCAGTGACGGCACGGGACAGGGAAGTTACTATGGCTACACCTTC.

The genes are TRBV30 and TRBJ2-7, with 11 nucleotides matching TRBD2. Germline trimming cut 0 bases from V and 3 bases from J; bases unmatched to any gene: 16. Germline CDR1 reads GTSNPN; CDR2 reads SVGIG (reference sequence). The CDR3 length is 19 residues. CDR3 region: CAWSVRLLAGGLRGYEQYF. In DNA, the CDR3 is TGTGCCTGGAGTGTACGGCTTCTAGCGGGGGGACTTAGGGGCTACGAGCAGTACTTC.

V gene TRBV5-4 combines with J gene TRBJ2-7; TRBD1 matches 7 bases. The V gene's germline CDR1 is SGHNT and CDR2 YYREEE (reference sequence). This CDR3 has 14 amino acids. Trimming took 2 bases from V and 6 from J; bases not matched to a gene: 8. The CDR3 is CASSLSDRLAEQYF. DNA of the CDR3: TGTGCCAGCAGCTTATCGGACAGGCTCGCCGAGCAGTACTTC.

V gene TRBV7-2 combines with J gene TRBJ2-3, with D possibly matching TRBD2 (6 bases). The CDR3 runs to 14 residues. V was trimmed by 6 bases and J by 4 bases, leaving 14 bases between them. Germline V CDR1 and CDR2: SGHTA, FQGNSA. This chain's CDR3 is CASRSLSGADTQYF. In nucleotides, the CDR3 is TGTGCCAGCAGATCCCTCTCGGGGGCAGATACGCAGTATTTT.

This chain uses TRBV11-2 with TRBJ1-2, with D tentatively TRBD1 (6 bases). Trimming took 0 bases from V and 1 from J, leaving 12 bases between them. CDR3 length: 16 residues. Germline V gives CDR1 SGHAT, CDR2 FQNNGV. In DNA form, the CDR3 reads TGTGCCAGCAGCTTAGATCTCGGACAGATTAACTATGGCTACACCTTC. Amino acids: CASSLDLGQINYGYTF.

The chain has TRBV19 and TRBJ2-1; 12 bases agree with TRBD2. Germline V gene data show CDR1 as LNHDA and CDR2 as SQIVND (reference sequence). V was pared by 5 bases and J by 7 bases, with 6 bases of the junction left unmatched. The CDR3 consists of 15 residues. This CDR3 is CASSLTSGGPNEQFF. Here the CDR3 DNA reads TGTGCCAGTAGTCTTACTAGCGGGGGGCCGAATGAGCAGTTCTTC.

This clone occurred a few times. The gene calls are TRBV19 and TRBJ2-1; D is perhaps TRBD2 (5 bases). V was clipped by 8 bases and J by 10 bases, with 15 bases between them. Germline CDR1 and CDR2: LNHDA and SQIVND (reference sequence). This CDR3 contains 12 residues. CDR3 sequence (DNA): TGTGCCAGTTCTGAGGGTGTCTGGGAGCAGTTCTTC. Translation gives CASSEGVWEQFF.

This sequence joins TRBV7-3 and TRBJ2-3; 8 bases map to TRBD1. J was trimmed by 1 base and V by 5 bases; bases with no gene match: 11. Germline-derived CDR1 and CDR2 are SGHTA and FQGTGA. This CDR3 region has 17 residues. CDR3 sequence: CASSPTIRGPRTDTQYF. CDR3 bases: TGTGCCAGCAGCCCCACCATCAGGGGGCCACGCACAGATACGCAGTATTTT.